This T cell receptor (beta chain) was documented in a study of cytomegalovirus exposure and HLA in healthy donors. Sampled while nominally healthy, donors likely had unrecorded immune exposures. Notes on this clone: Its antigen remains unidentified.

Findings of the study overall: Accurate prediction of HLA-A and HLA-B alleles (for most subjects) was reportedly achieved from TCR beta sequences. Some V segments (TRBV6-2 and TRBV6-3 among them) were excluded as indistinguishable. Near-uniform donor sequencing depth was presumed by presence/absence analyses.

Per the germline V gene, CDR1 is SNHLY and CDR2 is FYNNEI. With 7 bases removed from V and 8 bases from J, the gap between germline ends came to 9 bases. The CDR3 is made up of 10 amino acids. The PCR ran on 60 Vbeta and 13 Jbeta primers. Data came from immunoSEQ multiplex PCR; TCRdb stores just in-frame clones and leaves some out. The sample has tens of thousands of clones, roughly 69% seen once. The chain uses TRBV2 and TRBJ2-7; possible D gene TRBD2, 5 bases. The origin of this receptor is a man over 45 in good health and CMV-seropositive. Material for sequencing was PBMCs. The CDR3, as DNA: TGTGCCAGCAAAACGGGAAAGCAGTACTTC. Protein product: CASKTGKQYF.